This TCR beta chain was profiled in a study of T cell responses to AZD1222 COVID-19 vaccine. Study-wide results and caveats: Unmutated variant regions are reportedly the target of nearly half of TCRs that are spike-specific. Rises in breadth and depth of Spike-specific TCRs came after two AZD1222 doses.

Trimming stripped 2 bases from V and 3 bases from J, with 8 bases between. The CDR3 is made up of 13 amino acids. The V gene's germline CDR1 is SGHKS and CDR2 YYEKEE (reference sequence). Only in-frame clones appear in the TCRdb table, and some are missing; sequencing was by immunoSEQ multiplex PCR. This table has approximately 210,000 clones, approximately 91% appearing once. With respect to this clone: Its target is not known.

This receptor was taken from an adult who received the AZD1222 COVID-19 vaccine. This chain uses TRBV5-5 with TRBJ2-5; D gene ambiguous. The sample was peripheral blood, taken 28 days after the second AZD1222 dose. The CDR3 DNA is TGTGCCAGCAGCTTTACGGTAAAAGAGACCCAGTACTTC. This encodes CASSFTVKETQYF.